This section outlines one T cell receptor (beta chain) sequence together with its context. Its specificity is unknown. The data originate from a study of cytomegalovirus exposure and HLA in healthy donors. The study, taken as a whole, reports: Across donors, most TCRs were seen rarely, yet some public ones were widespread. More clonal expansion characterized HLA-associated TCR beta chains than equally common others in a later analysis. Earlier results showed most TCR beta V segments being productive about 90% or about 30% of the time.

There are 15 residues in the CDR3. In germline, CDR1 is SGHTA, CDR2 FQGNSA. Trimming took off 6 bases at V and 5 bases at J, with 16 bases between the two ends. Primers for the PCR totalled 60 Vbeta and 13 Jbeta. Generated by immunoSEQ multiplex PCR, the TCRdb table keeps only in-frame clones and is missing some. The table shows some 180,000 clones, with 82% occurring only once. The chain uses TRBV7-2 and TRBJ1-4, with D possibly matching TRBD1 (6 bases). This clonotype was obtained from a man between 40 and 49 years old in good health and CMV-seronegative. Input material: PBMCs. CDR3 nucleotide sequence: TGTGCCAGCAGTCCCGGGGACACGGAAAATGAAAAACTGTTTTTT. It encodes CASSPGDTENEKLFF. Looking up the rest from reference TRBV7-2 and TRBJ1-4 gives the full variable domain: GAGVSQSPSNKVTEKGKDVELRCDPISGHTALYWYRQSLGQGLEFLIYFQGNSAPDKSGLPSDRFSAERTGGSVSTLTIQRTQQEDSAVYLCASSPGDTENEKLFFGSGTQLSVL.